This T cell receptor (beta chain) was sequenced for a study of neoadjuvant anti-PD-1 for oral cavity cancer. About the research overall: Patients without progression got a fourth dose around day 43.

Looked up from germline, CDR1 is MNHEY and CDR2 is SMNVEV (reference sequence). CDR3 size: 16 residues. J gave up 1 base and V 1 base, and 3 bases lay outside the gene matches. Time point indicated: after neoadjuvant nivolumab, at surgical resection. Clones were sequenced by immunoSEQ multiplex PCR, and TCRdb holds only the in-frame ones, with some missing. In the table there are over 5,000 clones, around three fifths of which are singletons. Sequenced material: tumor tissue, taken after nivolumab (anti-PD-1) treatment. The sequence came from a person aged 40 to 85 with oral cavity squamous cell carcinoma. The rearrangement uses TRBV27 and TRBJ2-3; 9 nucleotides agree with TRBD2. DNA of the CDR3: TGTGCCAGCAGTTTATTAGTAGCGGGGGGCACAGATACGCAGTATTTT. This translates into CASSLLVAGGTDTQYF.